This TCR beta chain was recovered during a study of blood T cell repertoires in COVID-19. Overall study context: The United States, Italy and Spain provided the acute and convalescent COVID-19 samples. Sources were T cells, B-cell-depleted T cells, or PBMCs; the material itself was cDNA or gDNA.

The repertoire was sequenced with immunoSEQ multiplex PCR; TCRdb's copy has only in-frame clones and lacks some. The sample lists 140,000 to 150,000 clones; 80% to 90% were seen once. This clone occurred a few times. The V and J ends lost 1 base and 8 bases respectively, with 8 bases between them. This CDR3 is 13 amino acids long. Germline-derived CDR1 and CDR2 are LGHNA and YSLEER. The cohort comprised adults aged roughly 18 to 100 years residing in around 25 US areas. Clinical histories supplied by participants themselves formed the basis of cohort assignment. This chain uses TRBV4-3 with TRBJ1-4; D not resolved. This TCR was recovered from a woman aged 45 to 65 with acute COVID-19. Source material: PBMCs or T cells enriched from blood (not recorded which). The CDR3 DNA reads as TGCGCCAGCAGCCAAGTTCTGGAGGAAAAACTGTTTTTT. The encoded protein is CASSQVLEEKLFF.